These T cell receptor beta chains were read from a single sample in a study of graft-versus-host responses after intestinal transplantation. This table comes from immunoSEQ multiplex PCR, and its TCRdb copy is limited to in-frame clones, with some not included. The repertoire has 130,000 or so clones, approximately 94% of them found once; the top ten carry approximately 0.17%. Their antigen targets remain unknown. The sample in question was unstimulated CD4+ T cells sorted from spleen or lymph node cells, obtained before intestinal transplant. All receptors come from a human donor who received an intestinal transplant. Each CDR3 is given without its conserved first and last residue. Fields, in order: V gene, J gene, CDR3 protein.

TRBV5-6	TRBJ1-5	ASSFSPQRAQH
TRBV5-1	TRBJ1-1	ASSGTGVMNTEAF
TRBV7-6	TRBJ2-1	ASSLRTSGGAGEQF
TRBV7-7	TRBJ1-4	ASSLSQGEKLF
TRBV11-1	TRBJ2-3	ASSGGGSRTDTQY
TRBV7-9	TRBJ2-6	ASSLGAGAGANVLT
TRBV19	TRBJ2-7	ASSDRTSSYEQY
TRBV7-6	TRBJ2-2	ASSPANTGELF
TRBV5-1	TRBJ1-1	ASSTLTGVNTEAF
TRBV19	TRBJ2-3	ASRREATDTQY
TRBV12-5	TRBJ1-5	ASAWGGSGNQPQH
TRBV7-9	TRBJ1-6	ASSFQDLPSPLH
TRBV27	TRBJ2-7	ASRPPGARRRY
TRBV19	TRBJ1-5	ASSIRVGGNQPQH
TRBV19	TRBJ2-3	ASSITGGITDTQY
TRBV7-3	TRBJ2-1	ASSPRGSRLYNEQF
TRBV18	TRBJ2-5	ASSPGETQY
TRBV2	TRBJ1-4	ASSFNRPYEKLF
TRBV6-5	TRBJ1-6	ASSYSRKWAGSLH
TRBV7-2	TRBJ1-3	ASSFGQGEGTIY
TRBV19	TRBJ1-3	ASRQLRNSGNTIY
TRBV7-8	TRBJ2-7	ASSNPTSSYEQY
TRBV27	TRBJ1-2	ASSLSTGRGYT
TRBV4-1	TRBJ2-5	ASSQGLQETQY
TRBV5-6	TRBJ1-2	ASSLGPRDRTTNYGYT
TRBV18	TRBJ1-5	ASSPPKGQPQH
TRBV4-1	TRBJ2-3	ASSQNTGGSDTQY
TRBV29-1	TRBJ1-2	SVEGGGQGGGYT
TRBV6-1	TRBJ1-5	ASHYSNQPQH
TRBV7-2	TRBJ2-5	ASSLAGGIETQY
TRBV4-1	TRBJ1-6	ASSQNPTDNSPLH
TRBV4-1	TRBJ2-6	ASSQDPGQGTSGANVLT
TRBV7-8	TRBJ1-2	ASSLVGGGRSNYGYT
TRBV6-5	-	ASSYSSPGSYEQY
TRBV11-2	TRBJ2-3	ASCRGRSTDTQY
TRBV5-6	TRBJ1-6	ASSYGNSPLH
TRBV6-8	TRBJ2-7	ASRTSGGGGEQY
TRBV6-5	TRBJ2-1	ASSYHDASYNEQF
TRBV15	TRBJ1-2	ATRAPNVYGYT
TRBV6-5	TRBJ1-5	ASDLRAGQPQH
TRBV9	TRBJ2-7	ASSVGWGYEQY
TRBV7-9	TRBJ2-1	ASSRGGYNEQF
TRBV6-5	TRBJ2-7	ASSHFTSVEYEQY
TRBV29-1	TRBJ1-2	SVDRGDYGYT
TRBV29-1	TRBJ2-3	SVSYRGGRAADTQY
TRBV19	TRBJ2-2	ASSIAGTGELF
TRBV10-3	TRBJ1-1	AISTGGLEAF
TRBV4-2	TRBJ2-1	ASSGTNPNNEQF
TRBV29-1	TRBJ2-5	SVSPRLSGETQY
TRBV19	TRBJ2-7	ASSIKWTGGYEQY
TRBV27	TRBJ1-6	ATSGQNSPLH
TRBV18	TRBJ1-2	ASSPRRGEGYT
TRBV6-6	TRBJ2-7	ASSLGLVSYEQY